The 21 T cell receptor beta chains presented below share a single source sample, sequenced in a study of T cells in lung cancer brain metastases. Produced via immunoSEQ multiplex PCR; TCRdb's table is partial and in-frame only. The table lists about 3,100 clones, about 86% of them singletons. Source material: tumor tissue from the primary lung tumor. These receptors were taken from a man between 60 and 75 years old with non-small cell lung cancer.

The rearrangement links TRBV5-1 to TRBJ1-3; weak D call: TRBD1 (5 bases). The CDR3 loop spans 16 amino acids. With 1 base removed from V and 1 base from J, the gap between germline ends came to 12 bases. Germline loops: CDR1 SGHRS, CDR2 YFSETQ. For the CDR3, the DNA is TGCGCCAGCAGCTTGCTAGGGGACTTATCTGGAAACACCATATATTTT. It is translated as CASSLLGDLSGNTIYF.

This clone has only one observation. The V gene is TRBV29-1, the J gene TRBJ2-1; D is unresolved. The CDR3 covers 13 residues. Germline V gene data show CDR1 as SQVTM and CDR2 as ANQGSEA. V was pared by 3 bases and J by 0 bases, with 6 bases between. The CDR3 spells CSVDTSSYNEQFF. CDR3 in DNA: TGCAGCGTTGACACCAGCTCCTACAATGAGCAGTTCTTC.

The rearrangement uses TRBV5-1 and TRBJ2-7, with 10 bases that match TRBD1. The CDR3 totals 15 residues. Germline lookup yields CDR1 SGHRS and CDR2 YFSETQ. The J segment lost 2 bases and the V segment lost 0 bases, leaving 2 bases of the junction unmatched. CDR3 DNA sequence: TGCGCCAGCAGCTTGGGAGGGACAGGGGCCTACGAGCAGTACTTC. This encodes CASSLGGTGAYEQYF.

The chain couples TRBV9 to TRBJ2-3; 11 nucleotides align to TRBD2. V lost 3 bases to trimming and J lost 6 bases; unmatched junction nucleotides: 18. This CDR3 has 19 amino acids. The germline V gene has CDR1 SGDLS and CDR2 YYNGEE. The CDR3 protein is CASSDPDLAGGVGRDTQYF. In DNA, the CDR3 is TGTGCCAGCAGCGACCCCGATCTAGCGGGGGGCGTGGGGCGTGATACGCAGTATTTT. Full variable domain (rest looked up from reference TRBV9 and TRBJ2-3): DSGVTQTPKHLITATGQRVTLRCSPRSGDLSVYWYQQSLDQGLQFLIQYYNGEERAKGNILERFSAQQFPDLHSELNLSSLELGDSALYFCASSDPDLAGGVGRDTQYFGPGTRLTVL.

The chain has TRBV5-1 and TRBJ1-4, with D perhaps TRBD1 (6 bases). Germline-derived CDR1 and CDR2 are SGHRS and YFSETQ. This CDR3 comprises 14 residues. V was clipped by 1 base and J by 8 bases, with 12 bases between them. The CDR3 coding sequence is TGCGCCAGCAGCTTGAGACAGGAAGGAGAAAAACTGTTTTTT. Protein product: CASSLRQEGEKLFF.

The chain carries TRBV4-1 and TRBJ2-7; 9 bases are shared with TRBD2. CDR1 is MGHRA, CDR2 YSYEKL, per germline. The CDR3 consists of 15 residues. The V gene end was trimmed by 3 bases and the J gene end by 5 bases; junction bases not matched to a gene: 8. CDR3 in DNA: TGCGCCAGCAGCCACTGGACTAGCGAGGGGGACGAGCAGTACTTC. As protein: CASSHWTSEGDEQYF.

The chain recombines TRBV6-4 with TRBJ1-5, with TRBD1 identical over 11 bases. The germline V gene has CDR1 MRHNA and CDR2 SNTAGT. The ends lost 3 bases at V and 7 bases at J; junction bases unmatched: 2. This CDR3 comprises 14 residues. The CDR3 DNA is TGTGCCAGCAGTGAGGGACAGGGGGGACAGCCCCAGCATTTT. This translates into CASSEGQGGQPQHF.

The sample holds one count of this clone. The chain combines TRBV21-1 with TRBJ2-7; whether TRBD1, the table's D call, matches the DNA was not checked. TRBV21-1 constitutes a pseudogene. The CDR3 is 16 residues long. The CDR3 DNA sequence: TGTGCCAGCAAATTTTGGACGGACAGGGAACTCTACGAGCAGTACTTC. This gives the protein CASKFWTDRELYEQYF.

The rearrangement joins TRBV5-4 to TRBJ2-5; 8 bases are shared with TRBD1. This CDR3 region has 14 residues. V lost 6 bases and J lost 4; bases outside the gene matches: 8. CDR1 is SGHNT and CDR2 is YYREEE in the germline V gene (reference sequence). The CDR3 loop reads CASNHEGQAETQYF. CDR3 coding DNA: TGTGCCAGCAACCATGAGGGACAGGCAGAGACCCAGTACTTC.

V is TRBV29-1 and J is TRBJ2-3; D call uncertain. The germline V gene has CDR1 SQVTM and CDR2 ANQGSEA. The V end was cut by 4 bases, the J end by 1 base, with 15 bases between. There are 15 residues in the CDR3. CDR3 nucleotide sequence: TGCAGCGTTGTTTTGGCGTCAGGAGGCACAGATACGCAGTATTTT. It yields the protein CSVVLASGGTDTQYF.

The rearrangement uses TRBV19 and TRBJ2-3; no clear D. CDR1 LNHDA and CDR2 SQIVND come from the germline V gene (reference sequence). The length of the CDR3 is 13 residues. The V end lost 8 bases, the J end lost 4 bases, and 13 bases lay between the germline ends. This CDR3 is CASRPSGADTQYF. CDR3 nucleotide sequence: TGTGCCAGTCGACCTTCCGGCGCAGATACGCAGTATTTT.

This clone showed up just a few times. V usage is TRBV7-3 and J usage is TRBJ2-2, with a possible D match to TRBD1 (5 bases). The CDR3 runs 14 residues. V dropped 4 bases and J dropped 1 base, with 7 bases sitting between them. The germline V gene has CDR1 SGHTA and CDR2 FQGTGA. CDR3 amino acids: CASSSQGNTGELFF. CDR3 DNA sequence: TGTGCCAGCAGCTCCCAGGGGAACACCGGGGAGCTGTTTTTT.

CDR3 residues: CAWRGKGGNTIYF. CDR3 DNA sequence: TGTGCCTGGAGGGGGAAGGGTGGAAACACCATATATTTT. The V call is TRBV30, the J call TRBJ1-3; D call uncertain. V lost 3 bases to trimming and J lost 3 bases, with 9 bases between them. This CDR3 has 13 residues. Germline CDR1 is GTSNPN and CDR2 is SVGIG (reference sequence). Combining the CDR3 with reference TRBV30 and TRBJ1-3 gives the whole variable domain SQTIHQWPATLVQPVGSPLSLECTVEGTSNPNLYWYRQAAGRGLQLLFYSVGIGQISSEVPQNLSASRPQDRQFILSSKKLLLSDSGFYLCAWRGKGGNTIYFGEGSWLTVV.

This chain links TRBV7-8 with TRBJ2-2, with D tentatively TRBD1 (5 bases). CDR1 SGHVS and CDR2 FQNEAQ come from the germline V gene. V gave up 7 bases and J gave up 2 bases, with 17 bases separating them. The CDR3 runs 16 residues. CDR3 sequence (DNA): TGTGCCAGCACCTCTTGGGGCGGTCCCAACACCGGGGAGCTGTTTTTT. It specifies CASTSWGGPNTGELFF. The complete variable domain, with remaining parts taken from reference TRBV7-8 and TRBJ2-2, reads GAGVSQSPRYKVAKRGQDVALRCDPISGHVSLFWYQQALGQGPEFLTYFQNEAQLDKSGLPSDRFFAERPEGSVSTLKIQRTQQEDSAVYLCASTSWGGPNTGELFFGEGSRLTVL.

With respect to this clone: A junction end diverges from the germline sequence, so it may reflect a read error. Distinct nucleotide sequences in the sample also encode this CDR3. The chain joins TRBV9 to TRBJ2-2; D is uncertain. This CDR3 is built from 15 residues. Germline values: CDR1 SGDLS, CDR2 YYNGEE. The chain's CDR3 is CASSVGGTQAGELFF. As DNA, the CDR3 is TGTGCCAGCAGCGTAGGGGGAACGCAAGCCGGAGAGCTGTTTTTT.

The J gene is TRBJ2-5, the V gene TRBV29-1, with D tentatively TRBD1 or TRBD2 (5 bases each). With 4 bases removed from V and 5 bases from J, the gap between germline ends came to 11 bases. This CDR3 contains 12 residues. The germline CDR1 and CDR2 sequences are SQVTM and ANQGSEA. The CDR3 DNA reads as TGCAGCGTTGCCGAGGGGTGGGAGACCCAGTACTTC. Residues: CSVAEGWETQYF.

The genes are TRBV29-1 and TRBJ2-3; D not certain. CDR1 is SQVTM and CDR2 is ANQGSEA in the germline V gene. The ends were cut back, 1 base at V and 9 bases at J, with 11 bases in the middle. CDR3 length: 12 residues. CDR3 nucleotide sequence: TGCAGCGTTGAAGTCAGGCAGGAGACGCAGTATTTT. Its translation: CSVEVRQETQYF.

This sequence joins TRBV6-1 and TRBJ1-1; TRBD1 matches at 8 bases. V was pared by 4 bases and J by 9 bases, with 4 bases of the junction left unmatched. This CDR3 comprises 12 residues. CDR1 MNHNS and CDR2 SASEGT come from the germline V gene. CDR3 in DNA: TGTGCCAGCAGTGCGGGGACAGGAAAAGCTTTCTTT. Its translation is CASSAGTGKAFF.

This chain uses TRBV27 with TRBJ1-3; the D is unclear. Germline V gene sequence: CDR1 MNHEY, CDR2 SMNVEV (reference sequence). With 2 bases removed from V and 0 bases from J, the gap between germline ends came to 8 bases. The CDR3 consists of 15 residues. CDR3 bases: TGTGCCAGCAGTTTAACTGGGAGCTCTGGAAACACCATATATTTT. Its translation: CASSLTGSSGNTIYF.

The gene calls are TRBV30 and TRBJ1-2; maybe TRBD1 (6 bases). The CDR3 spans 15 residues. Germline CDR1 and CDR2: GTSNPN and SVGIG (reference sequence). V was trimmed by 3 bases and J by 4 bases, leaving 18 bases between them. The CDR3 region is CAWRVGLTGGYGYTF. Here the CDR3 DNA reads TGTGCCTGGAGGGTAGGGTTGACAGGCGGCTATGGCTACACCTTC.

The DNA of the CDR3 is TGTGCCAGCAGCCCCGACAGGGATCAGCCCCAGCATTTT. Translated, it gives CASSPDRDQPQHF. The chain couples TRBV5-4 to TRBJ1-5; 7 nucleotides align to TRBD1. Germline CDR1 reads SGHNT; CDR2 reads YYREEE (reference sequence). The CDR3 consists of 13 residues. Trimming cost V 4 bases and J 5 bases; bases outside gene matches: 3.